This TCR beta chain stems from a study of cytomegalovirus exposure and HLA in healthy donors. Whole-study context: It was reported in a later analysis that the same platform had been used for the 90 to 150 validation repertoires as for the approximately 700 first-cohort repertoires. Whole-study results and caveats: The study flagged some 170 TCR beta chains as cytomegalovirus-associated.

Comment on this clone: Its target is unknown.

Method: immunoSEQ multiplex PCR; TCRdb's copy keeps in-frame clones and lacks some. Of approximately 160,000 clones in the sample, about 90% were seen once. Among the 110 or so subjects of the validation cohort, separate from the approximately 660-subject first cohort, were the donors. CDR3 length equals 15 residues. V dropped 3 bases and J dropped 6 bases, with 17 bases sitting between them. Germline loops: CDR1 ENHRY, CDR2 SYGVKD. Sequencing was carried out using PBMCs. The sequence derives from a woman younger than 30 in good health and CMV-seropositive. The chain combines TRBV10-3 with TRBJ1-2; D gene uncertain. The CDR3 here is CAISDMAPAGNGYTF. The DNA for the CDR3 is TGTGCCATCAGTGATATGGCCCCCGCGGGGAATGGCTACACCTTC.